A selection of T cell receptor beta chains follows, all from one sample in a study of T cells after yellow fever vaccination. Each CDR3 protein gets one entry after TCRdb re-called the 5' RACE reads with MiXCR. Of about 69,000 distinct CDR3 sequences listed, under 6.5% are singletons. The material sequenced was CD4+ T cells sorted from PBMCs, taken approximately 16 days after the first yellow fever vaccination. All receptors come from a man aged 18-30 years who received the YFV17D yellow fever vaccine. The CDR3 runs from the conserved cysteine through the conserved F or W. Fields, in order: clone size, D gene, J gene, V gene, CDR3 protein, CDR3 DNA. A D gene is named only where the DNA matches it firmly. Clone size appears in some rows only: once, few, many, or a class for an expanded clone.

abundance: many
d_gene: TRBD2
j_gene: TRBJ2-5
v_gene: TRBV7-2
CDR3aa: CASSLDAGGQETQYF
CDR3nt: TGTGCCAGCAGCTTAGATGCGGGGGGGCAAGAGACCCAGTACTTC

abundance: many
d_gene: -
j_gene: TRBJ2-2
v_gene: TRBV7-2
CDR3aa: CASSFRTANTGELFF
CDR3nt: TGTGCCAGCAGCTTCCGGACGGCGAACACCGGGGAGCTGTTTTTT

abundance: many
d_gene: -
j_gene: TRBJ1-1
v_gene: TRBV20-1
CDR3aa: CSAPGTQNTEAFF
CDR3nt: TGCAGTGCTCCCGGGACACAGAACACTGAAGCTTTCTTT

abundance: many
d_gene: -
j_gene: TRBJ2-1
v_gene: TRBV7-2
CDR3aa: CASSPGGRSYNEQFF
CDR3nt: TGTGCCAGCAGCCCGGGTGGACGCTCCTACAATGAGCAGTTCTTC

abundance: many
d_gene: TRBD2
j_gene: TRBJ2-2
v_gene: TRBV6-1
CDR3aa: CASSGPAGGNTGELFF
CDR3nt: TGTGCCAGCAGTGGCCCAGCGGGGGGGAACACCGGGGAGCTGTTTTTT

abundance: many
d_gene: TRBD2
j_gene: TRBJ2-3
v_gene: TRBV20-1
CDR3aa: CSASVAGGTDTQYF
CDR3nt: TGCAGTGCTAGTGTAGCGGGGGGCACAGATACGCAGTATTTT

abundance: many
d_gene: -
j_gene: TRBJ2-2
v_gene: TRBV10-3
CDR3aa: CAISEFQGGWAGELFF
CDR3nt: TGTGCCATTAGTGAATTTCAGGGTGGATGGGCCGGGGAGCTGTTTTTT

abundance: few
d_gene: TRBD2
j_gene: TRBJ2-1
v_gene: TRBV6-5
CDR3aa: CASSTLSGGPYNEQFF
CDR3nt: TGTGCCAGCAGTACCTTGTCGGGGGGGCCTTACAATGAGCAGTTCTTC

abundance: few
d_gene: -
j_gene: TRBJ2-6
v_gene: TRBV5-4
CDR3aa: CASSLEGRYSGANVLTF
CDR3nt: TGTGCCAGCAGCTTGGAGGGACGGTACTCTGGGGCCAACGTCCTGACTTTC

abundance: many
d_gene: TRBD2
j_gene: TRBJ2-3
v_gene: TRBV12-3/TRBV12-4
CDR3aa: CASIGLEATDTQYF
CDR3nt: TGTGCCAGCATAGGACTAGAGGCCACAGATACGCAGTATTTT

abundance: many
d_gene: TRBD2
j_gene: TRBJ2-1
v_gene: TRBV6-5
CDR3aa: CASSYYLGGGSYNEQFF
CDR3nt: TGTGCCAGCAGTTACTATCTGGGCGGGGGTTCCTACAATGAGCAGTTCTTC

abundance: many
d_gene: -
j_gene: TRBJ2-1
v_gene: TRBV5-1
CDR3aa: CASSLGSQNNEQFF
CDR3nt: TGCGCCAGCAGCTTGGGTTCTCAGAACAATGAGCAGTTCTTC

abundance: many
d_gene: -
j_gene: TRBJ1-5
v_gene: TRBV7-6
CDR3aa: CASSLETGYSNQPQHF
CDR3nt: TGTGCCAGCAGCTTAGAGACAGGTTATAGCAATCAGCCCCAGCATTTT

abundance: many
d_gene: TRBD2
j_gene: TRBJ2-1
v_gene: TRBV5-1
CDR3aa: CASSLMTSGDNEQFF
CDR3nt: TGCGCCAGCAGCTTGATGACTAGCGGGGACAATGAGCAGTTCTTC

abundance: many
d_gene: TRBD2
j_gene: TRBJ2-1
v_gene: TRBV12-3/TRBV12-4
CDR3aa: CASTLKRGGYNEQFF
CDR3nt: TGTGCCAGCACCCTTAAGCGGGGGGGCTACAATGAGCAGTTCTTC

abundance: few
d_gene: -
j_gene: TRBJ2-5
v_gene: TRBV5-1
CDR3aa: CASSFRGLQETQYF
CDR3nt: TGCGCCAGCAGCTTCCGGGGCCTCCAAGAGACCCAGTACTTC

abundance: many
d_gene: -
j_gene: TRBJ2-3
v_gene: TRBV12-3/TRBV12-4
CDR3aa: CASSLLLAGDTQYF
CDR3nt: TGTGCCAGCAGTTTATTACTAGCTGGAGATACGCAGTATTTT

abundance: many
d_gene: -
j_gene: TRBJ1-5
v_gene: TRBV20-1
CDR3aa: CSAKLSSGISNQPQHF
CDR3nt: TGCAGTGCTAAATTATCCTCAGGGATTAGCAATCAGCCCCAGCATTTT

abundance: many
d_gene: -
j_gene: TRBJ2-2
v_gene: TRBV19
CDR3aa: CASSPLPGELFF
CDR3nt: TGTGCCAGTAGCCCCTTACCCGGGGAGCTGTTTTTT

abundance: many
d_gene: -
j_gene: TRBJ2-6
v_gene: TRBV2
CDR3aa: CASSSSSGANVLTF
CDR3nt: TGTGCCAGCAGCAGCAGCTCTGGGGCCAACGTCCTGACTTTC

abundance: many
d_gene: TRBD2
j_gene: TRBJ2-1
v_gene: TRBV5-1
CDR3aa: CASTPGTSSYNEQFF
CDR3nt: TGCGCCAGCACCCCAGGGACTAGCTCCTACAATGAGCAGTTCTTC

abundance: many
d_gene: -
j_gene: TRBJ2-7
v_gene: TRBV7-2
CDR3aa: CASSFRVSSYEQYF
CDR3nt: TGTGCCAGCAGCTTCCGGGTCTCATCCTACGAGCAGTACTTC

abundance: many
d_gene: TRBD2
j_gene: TRBJ2-3
v_gene: TRBV4-3
CDR3aa: CASSQGGLAGNGDTQYF
CDR3nt: TGCGCCAGCAGCCAAGGGGGACTAGCGGGGAACGGGGATACGCAGTATTTT

abundance: many
d_gene: -
j_gene: TRBJ1-6
v_gene: TRBV9
CDR3aa: CASSVEEGLHSPLHF
CDR3nt: TGTGCCAGCAGCGTCGAGGAGGGGCTCCACTCACCCCTCCACTTT

abundance: many
d_gene: -
j_gene: TRBJ1-1
v_gene: TRBV20-1
CDR3aa: CSARGGHPRTEAFF
CDR3nt: TGCAGTGCTAGAGGTGGCCACCCCAGGACTGAAGCTTTCTTT

abundance: many
d_gene: -
j_gene: TRBJ1-4
v_gene: TRBV7-3
CDR3aa: CASSLTKNCFF
CDR3nt: -

abundance: few
d_gene: TRBD1
j_gene: TRBJ1-2
v_gene: TRBV7-2
CDR3aa: CASSLTTGATLGYGYTF
CDR3nt: TGTGCCAGCAGCCTCACGACAGGGGCTACCCTAGGCTATGGCTACACCTTC

abundance: many
d_gene: -
j_gene: TRBJ2-7
v_gene: TRBV20-1
CDR3aa: CSARVPGGYEQYF
CDR3nt: TGCAGTGCTAGAGTTCCTGGCGGGTACGAGCAGTACTTC

abundance: -
d_gene: TRBD1
j_gene: TRBJ1-2
v_gene: TRBV6-5
CDR3aa: CASSYLRTGGYTF
CDR3nt: TGTGCCAGCAGTTATTTGCGGACAGGTGGCTACACCTTC

abundance: many
d_gene: -
j_gene: TRBJ1-2
v_gene: TRBV5-1
CDR3aa: CASSTDSNYGYTF
CDR3nt: TGCGCCAGCAGCACGGACAGCAACTATGGCTACACCTTC

abundance: many
d_gene: -
j_gene: TRBJ1-1
v_gene: TRBV18
CDR3aa: CASSLRAPSNTEAFF
CDR3nt: TGTGCCAGCTCACTCAGGGCCCCCTCGAACACTGAAGCTTTCTTT

abundance: many
d_gene: -
j_gene: TRBJ2-2
v_gene: TRBV24-1
CDR3aa: CATSDPSGRRTGELFF
CDR3nt: TGTGCCACCAGTGATCCGTCGGGACGGCGGACCGGGGAGCTGTTTTTT

abundance: many
d_gene: TRBD1
j_gene: TRBJ1-6
v_gene: TRBV7-9
CDR3aa: CASSRDRGDSPLHF
CDR3nt: TGTGCCAGCAGCCGGGACAGGGGTGATTCACCCCTCCACTTT

abundance: many
d_gene: -
j_gene: TRBJ1-5
v_gene: TRBV20-1
CDR3aa: CSAVKGKADQPQHF
CDR3nt: TGCAGTGCGGTAAAAGGGAAGGCAGATCAGCCCCAGCATTTT

abundance: many
d_gene: -
j_gene: TRBJ2-3
v_gene: TRBV6-5
CDR3aa: CASSYLRLGGTDTQYF
CDR3nt: TGTGCCAGCAGTTACCTTCGGTTGGGGGGCACAGATACGCAGTATTTT

abundance: many
d_gene: -
j_gene: TRBJ2-2
v_gene: TRBV7-7
CDR3aa: CASMASSPTGELFF
CDR3nt: TGTGCCAGCATGGCCAGTAGCCCCACCGGGGAGCTGTTTTTT

abundance: -
d_gene: -
j_gene: TRBJ1-6
v_gene: TRBV6-1
CDR3aa: CASSEESRGGYNSPLHF
CDR3nt: TGTGCCAGCAGTGAGGAGAGTCGGGGGGGCTATAATTCACCCCTCCACTTT

abundance: -
d_gene: TRBD2
j_gene: TRBJ2-3
v_gene: TRBV12-3/TRBV12-4
CDR3aa: CASRSSGGGDTQYF
CDR3nt: TGTGCCAGCAGATCTAGCGGGGGTGGCGATACGCAGTATTTT

abundance: few
d_gene: -
j_gene: TRBJ2-1
v_gene: TRBV12-3/TRBV12-4
CDR3aa: CASSRGTVQVNEQFF
CDR3nt: TGTGCCAGCAGTAGGGGGACTGTTCAGGTTAATGAGCAGTTCTTC

abundance: many
d_gene: -
j_gene: TRBJ1-2
v_gene: TRBV30
CDR3aa: CAWSRQAYGYTF
CDR3nt: TGTGCCTGGAGCAGGCAGGCATATGGCTACACCTTC

abundance: many
d_gene: -
j_gene: TRBJ2-3
v_gene: TRBV5-1
CDR3aa: CASSLDGLEADTQYF
CDR3nt: TGCGCCAGCAGCTTGGACGGACTTGAGGCAGATACGCAGTATTTT

abundance: -
d_gene: -
j_gene: TRBJ2-3
v_gene: TRBV3-1
CDR3aa: CATTQDTGREDTQYF
CDR3nt: TGTGCCACCACCCAAGATACGGGGCGGGAAGATACGCAGTATTTT

abundance: many
d_gene: TRBD1
j_gene: TRBJ1-3
v_gene: TRBV4-1
CDR3aa: CASSHGGTATSPGNTIYF
CDR3nt: TGCGCCAGCAGCCACGGAGGGACAGCCACGTCCCCTGGAAACACCATATATTTT

abundance: many
d_gene: -
j_gene: TRBJ2-1
v_gene: TRBV24-1
CDR3aa: CATSGPGRRFYNEQFF
CDR3nt: TGTGCCACCAGTGGACCGGGACGGCGCTTCTACAATGAGCAGTTCTTC

abundance: many
d_gene: -
j_gene: TRBJ2-1
v_gene: TRBV7-9
CDR3aa: CASSFGAGAGAYNEQFF
CDR3nt: TGTGCCAGCAGCTTCGGGGCGGGGGCAGGGGCCTACAATGAGCAGTTCTTC

abundance: many
d_gene: TRBD1
j_gene: TRBJ2-1
v_gene: TRBV12-3/TRBV12-4
CDR3aa: CASSLTGEAHEQFF
CDR3nt: TGTGCCAGCAGCCTGACAGGGGAAGCTCATGAGCAGTTCTTC